This T cell receptor beta chain was identified in a study of human versus mouse CDR3 diversity and MHC coevolution. The study's findings and limits: Mice had fewer CDR3 deletions and insertions than humans on average.

Naive CD4 T cells, CD45RO-negative and CD62L-positive, were flow-sorted from PBMCs. The CDR3 covers 16 residues. The V gene's germline CDR1 is MNHNY and CDR2 SVGAGI (reference sequence). The ends were cut back, 0 bases at V and 4 bases at J, with 15 bases in the middle. Here immunoSEQ multiplex PCR was the method, and the copy in TCRdb shows in-frame clones only, minus some. Found here are fewer than 80,000 clones, 85% to 95% of them singletons; the top ten hold around 0.15%. Remarks on this clone: The antigen is unknown.

The clonotype originates from a person aged 30-69 years in good health. Sequencing input: naive CD4+ T cells from blood. As for subset: CD45RO-negative CD62L-positive naive CD4 T cells. V is TRBV6-6 and J is TRBJ2-5, with a weak D call TRBD2 (6 bases). The CDR3 bases are TGTGCCAGCAGTTACTCCGACTGGGGAGGAAGAGAGACCCAGTACTTC. This gives the protein CASSYSDWGGRETQYF.